This TCR beta chain was sequenced for a study of cytomegalovirus exposure and HLA in healthy donors. This CDR3 comprises 15 residues. CDR1 SEHNR and CDR2 FQNEAQ come from the germline V gene (reference sequence). The J segment lost 3 bases and the V segment lost 5 bases, leaving 5 bases of the junction unmatched. Though nominally healthy at sampling, donors likely had unrecorded immune exposures. The PCR had 60 Vbeta and 13 Jbeta primers. Sequenced by immunoSEQ multiplex PCR; TCRdb stores in-frame clones only, minus some. The data contain about 93,000 clones, 78% of them singletons. J is TRBJ1-2 and V is TRBV7-9; 11 positions agree with TRBD1. The material sequenced was PBMCs. The sequence was collected from a middle-aged woman in good health and CMV-seronegative. The CDR3 here is CASSAGQGVDYGYTF. The DNA of the CDR3 is TGTGCCAGCAGCGCGGGACAGGGGGTCGACTATGGCTACACCTTC.